This passage covers 13 T cell receptor beta chains from one sample sequenced in a study of T cells in Graves' hyperthyroidism and ophthalmopathy. What was amplified from RNA transcripts were TCR beta CDR3 regions. The HTBI primer set drove a first-round RT-PCR of the TCR CDR3. TCRdb fed the multiplex PCR reads into MiXCR, producing one record per CDR3 protein. The sample carries roughly 400,000 distinct CDR3 sequences, over 13% recorded once. Sequencing was carried out using blood. These receptors all come from a man over 45 with Graves' ophthalmopathy.

This clonotype was seen only a few times. The chain is built from TRBV29-1 and TRBJ1-2; D gene ambiguous. The CDR3 extends over 13 amino acids. The V end lost 0 bases, the J end lost 7 bases, and 12 bases lay between the germline ends. Germline V gene data show CDR1 as SQVTM and CDR2 as ANQGSEA. The CDR3 reads CSVEDSGRVGYTF. CDR3 in DNA: TGCAGCGTTGAAGATAGTGGGAGGGTTGGCTACACCTTC.

Remarks on this clonotype: A read error is possible here, since a much larger clone lies one base away. The chain recombines TRBV12-3 or TRBV12-4 with TRBJ2-2; 7 bases are a match to TRBD2. The CDR3 runs 15 residues. The CDR3 DNA reads TGTGCCGGCAGTCCCCGGGACTACTACACCGGGGAGCTGTTTTTT. Amino acid sequence: CAGSPRDYYTGELFF.

To note about this clonotype: A much larger clone lies one base from this, so it may be a read error. The conserved phenylalanine or tryptophan normally closing the CDR3 is absent here, so this likely arose from a read error. V and J are TRBV5-6 and TRBJ2-7; possibly TRBD1 for D (6 bases). Germline loops: CDR1 SGHDT, CDR2 YYEEEE. The CDR3 runs 16 residues. V lost 7 bases and J 2 bases, leaving 22 bases between the germline ends. The CDR3 DNA sequence: TGTGCCAGCCAACCAACTCCGGGACACCGAACCTACGAGCAGTACCTC. This encodes CASQPTPGHRTYEQYL.

The chain employs TRBV6-1 and TRBJ2-4, with TRBD2 matching over 9 bases. The length of the CDR3 is 15 residues. V was clipped by 7 bases and J by 9 bases; unmatched bases: 13. The germline CDR1 and CDR2 sequences are MNHNS and SASEGT. The CDR3 loop reads CASTEAGGPIVIQYF. DNA for the CDR3: TGTGCCAGCACCGAGGCGGGAGGGCCTATCGTCATTCAGTACTTC.

At least ten counts were recorded for this clonotype. The J gene is TRBJ2-2, the V gene TRBV7-8, with TRBD2 matching 10 bases. This CDR3 contains 17 residues. Per the germline V gene, CDR1 is SGHVS and CDR2 is FQNEAQ. The trim removed 2 bases at V and 7 bases at J, leaving 10 bases unmatched. The CDR3 sequence is CASSLLAGGGKVGELFF. The CDR3 coding sequence is TGTGCCAGCAGCTTATTAGCGGGAGGCGGTAAAGTCGGGGAGCTGTTTTTT. Using reference TRBV7-8 and TRBJ2-2 for the parts outside the CDR3, the full variable domain is GAGVSQSPRYKVAKRGQDVALRCDPISGHVSLFWYQQALGQGPEFLTYFQNEAQLDKSGLPSDRFFAERPEGSVSTLKIQRTQQEDSAVYLCASSLLAGGGKVGELFFGEGSRLTVL.

This clonotype has at least ten counts. The chain recombines TRBV5-1 with TRBJ2-7; D not resolved. Germline loops: CDR1 SGHRS, CDR2 YFSETQ. This CDR3 is 12 amino acids long. The germline V and J ends were trimmed by 0 bases and 9 bases, with 10 bases remaining between them. The CDR3 reads CASSLVETRQYF. CDR3 nucleotide sequence: TGCGCCAGCAGCTTGGTAGAAACGAGGCAGTACTTC. Full variable domain (rest looked up from reference TRBV5-1 and TRBJ2-7): KAGVTQTPRYLIKTRGQQVTLSCSPISGHRSVSWYQQTPGQGLQFLFEYFSETQRNKGNFPGRFSGRQFSNSRSEMNVSTLELGDSALYLCASSLVETRQYFGPGTRLTVT.

The chain couples TRBV29-1 to TRBJ1-2; possible D gene TRBD1, 5 bases. There are 13 residues in the CDR3. The germline CDR1 and CDR2 sequences are SQVTM and ANQGSEA. Trimming took off 8 bases at V and 6 bases at J, with 19 bases between the two ends. The CDR3 here is CSSTEGGADGYTF. CDR3 nucleotides: TGCAGCTCTACGGAGGGAGGGGCGGATGGCTACACCTTC.

This clonotype occurred many times. This chain connects TRBV29-1 to TRBJ2-7, with D possibly TRBD2 on 6 matching bases. The length of the CDR3 is 15 residues. The V gene's germline CDR1 is SQVTM and CDR2 ANQGSEA. V was pared by 3 bases and J by 3 bases, with 18 bases between. The CDR3 DNA is TGCAGCGTTGACGGACTACCGGGCGCTGACTACGAGCAGTACTTC. Amino acid sequence: CSVDGLPGADYEQYF.

The gene calls are TRBV19 and TRBJ2-6; no clear D. CDR3 size: 17 residues. V dropped 4 bases and J dropped 1 base, with 14 bases sitting between them. The germline CDR1 and CDR2 sequences are LNHDA and SQIVND (reference sequence). The CDR3 is CASSTRPLGSGANVLTF. The CDR3, as DNA: TGTGCCAGTAGTACCCGCCCCCTGGGGTCTGGGGCCAACGTCCTGACTTTC.

This clonotype was seen only a few times. V is TRBV29-1 and J is TRBJ2-1; 8 bases align to TRBD2. The germline V gene encodes CDR1 SQVTM and CDR2 ANQGSEA. V dropped 6 bases and J dropped 8; count of bases not matched to a gene: 15. The CDR3 runs 15 residues. This CDR3 reads CSVRTSLRNPYEQFF. CDR3 nucleotide sequence: TGCAGCGTGAGGACTAGCCTTAGAAACCCGTATGAGCAGTTCTTC.

This clonotype was seen a handful of times. This chain joins TRBV9 and TRBJ1-1, with D unresolved. This CDR3 spans 13 amino acids. V dropped 4 bases and J dropped 5 bases, with 12 bases sitting between them. Germline assignment: CDR1 SGDLS and CDR2 YYNGEE. CDR3 region: CASSLDGRTEAFF. The CDR3 bases are TGTGCCAGCAGCTTGGACGGGCGGACTGAAGCTTTCTTT.

This clonotype was observed at least ten times. The chain has TRBV5-1 and TRBJ2-1; 9 nucleotides agree with TRBD2. CDR3 size: 14 residues. CDR1 is SGHRS, CDR2 YFSETQ, per germline. V trimming: 1 base; J trimming: 4 bases; junction bases outside the gene matches: 0. CDR3 coding DNA: TGCGCCAGCAGCTTGCTAGCGGGATACAATGAGCAGTTCTTC. This sequence encodes CASSLLAGYNEQFF. Filled out from reference TRBV5-1 and TRBJ2-1, the complete variable domain reads KAGVTQTPRYLIKTRGQQVTLSCSPISGHRSVSWYQQTPGQGLQFLFEYFSETQRNKGNFPGRFSGRQFSNSRSEMNVSTLELGDSALYLCASSLLAGYNEQFFGPGTRLTVL.

Ten or more counts support this clonotype. The gene calls are TRBV12-3 or TRBV12-4 and TRBJ2-3, with 10 bases identical to TRBD2. This CDR3 comprises 15 residues. V dropped 7 bases and J dropped 1; count of bases not matched to a gene: 5. CDR3 nucleotide sequence: TGTGCCAGCAACGTAGCGGGAGGTGGCACAGATACGCAGTATTTT. Translation gives CASNVAGGGTDTQYF.